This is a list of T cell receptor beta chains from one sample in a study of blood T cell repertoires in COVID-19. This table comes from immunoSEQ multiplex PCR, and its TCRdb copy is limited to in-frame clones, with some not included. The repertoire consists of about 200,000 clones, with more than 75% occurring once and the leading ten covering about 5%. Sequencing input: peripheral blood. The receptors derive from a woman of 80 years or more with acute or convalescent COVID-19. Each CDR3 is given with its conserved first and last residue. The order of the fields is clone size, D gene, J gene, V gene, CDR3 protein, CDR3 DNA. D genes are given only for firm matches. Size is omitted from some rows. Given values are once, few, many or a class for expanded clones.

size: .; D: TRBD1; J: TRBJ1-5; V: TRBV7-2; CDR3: CASSLAKGAGQPQHF; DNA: TGTGCCAGCAGCTTAGCGAAGGGGGCCGGTCAGCCCCAGCATTTT
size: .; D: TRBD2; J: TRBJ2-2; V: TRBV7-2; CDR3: CASSFIIGTSGMGLFF; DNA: TGTGCCAGCAGCTTTATCATTGGGACTAGCGGGATGGGGCTGTTTTTT
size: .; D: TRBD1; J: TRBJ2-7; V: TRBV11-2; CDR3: CASSPQQGIYEQYF; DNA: TGTGCCAGCAGCCCTCAACAGGGGATCTACGAGCAGTACTTC
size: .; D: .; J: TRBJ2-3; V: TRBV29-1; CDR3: CSVEDRPSGTDTQYF; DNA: TGCAGCGTTGAAGATCGGCCTAGCGGCACAGATACGCAGTATTTT
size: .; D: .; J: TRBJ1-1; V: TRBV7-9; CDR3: CASSFIAGQTEAFF; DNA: TGTGCCAGCAGCTTTATCGCAGGGCAGACTGAAGCTTTCTTT
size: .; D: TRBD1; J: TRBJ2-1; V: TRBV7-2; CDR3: CASRRDRESYNEQFF; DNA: TGTGCCAGCAGGCGAGACAGGGAGTCCTACAATGAGCAGTTCTTC
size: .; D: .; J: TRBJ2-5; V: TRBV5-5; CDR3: CASSPDSQETQYF; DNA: TGTGCCAGCAGCCCCGACAGCCAAGAGACCCAGTACTTC
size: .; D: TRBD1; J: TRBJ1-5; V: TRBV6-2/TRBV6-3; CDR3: CASSQGQAFYQPQHF; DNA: TGTGCCAGCAGCCAGGGACAGGCCTTTTATCAGCCCCAGCATTTT
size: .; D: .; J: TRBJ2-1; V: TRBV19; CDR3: CASSIATSRYNEQFF; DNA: TGTGCCAGTAGTATAGCTACTAGCAGGTACAATGAGCAGTTCTTC
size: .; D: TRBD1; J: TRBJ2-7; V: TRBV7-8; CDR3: CASSSFSTGGAVKRGSSYEQYF; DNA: TGTGCCAGCAGCTCCTTTAGTACAGGGGGCGCGGTGAAGCGGGGTAGCTCCTACGAGCAGTACTTC
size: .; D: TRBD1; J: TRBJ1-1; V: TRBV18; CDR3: CASSPLGQENTEAFF; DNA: TGTGCCAGCTCACCACTGGGACAGGAGAACACTGAAGCTTTCTTT
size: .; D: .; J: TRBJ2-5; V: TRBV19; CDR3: CASRIAGRETQYF; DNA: TGTGCCAGTAGAATAGCAGGGCGGGAGACCCAGTACTTC
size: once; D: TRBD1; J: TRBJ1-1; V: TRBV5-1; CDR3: CASSLVGTGTEAFF; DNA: TGCGCCAGCAGCTTGGTCGGGACAGGGACTGAAGCTTTCTTT
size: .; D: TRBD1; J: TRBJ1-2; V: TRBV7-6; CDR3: CASSRDREDYTF; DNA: TGTGCCAGCAGTAGGGACAGGGAAGACTACACCTTC
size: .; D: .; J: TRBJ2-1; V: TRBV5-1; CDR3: CASSLGPTSSGEQFF; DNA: TGCGCCAGCAGCTTGGGCCCCACTAGCTCTGGTGAGCAGTTCTTC
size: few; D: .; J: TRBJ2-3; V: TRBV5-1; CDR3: CASSWVTRTDTQYF; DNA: TGCGCCAGCAGCTGGGTGACTCGCACAGATACGCAGTATTTT
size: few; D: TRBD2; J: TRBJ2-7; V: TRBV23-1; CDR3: CAKTPGLAFPGPYEQYF; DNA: TGCGCCAAGACACCGGGACTAGCATTCCCCGGGCCCTACGAGCAGTACTTC
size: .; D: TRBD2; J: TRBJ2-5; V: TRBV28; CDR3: CASSLGSGRAQKTQYF; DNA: TGTGCCAGCAGCTTGGGCAGCGGGAGGGCCCAAAAGACCCAGTACTTC
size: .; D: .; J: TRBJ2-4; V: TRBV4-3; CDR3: CASSQDGMRGGKNIQYF; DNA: TGCGCCAGCAGCCAAGATGGAATGAGGGGGGGCAAAAACATTCAGTACTTC
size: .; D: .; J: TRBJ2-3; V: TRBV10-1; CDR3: CASSPRGGGPTTDTQYF; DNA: TGCGCCAGCAGTCCGAGGGGGGGAGGGCCTACAACAGATACGCAGTATTTT
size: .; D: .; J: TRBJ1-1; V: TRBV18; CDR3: CASSPTVTLNEAFF; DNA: TGTGCCAGCTCACCGACAGTAACACTCAATGAAGCTTTCTTT
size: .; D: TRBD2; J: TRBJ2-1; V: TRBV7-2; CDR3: CASSSGLAVYEQFF; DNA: TGTGCCAGCAGCAGTGGACTAGCGGTTTATGAGCAGTTCTTC
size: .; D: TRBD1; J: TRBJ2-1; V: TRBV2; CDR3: CASSGLGTGGIVKFDEQFF; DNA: TGTGCCAGCAGTGGTCTCGGGACAGGGGGTATCGTAAAATTCGATGAGCAGTTCTTC
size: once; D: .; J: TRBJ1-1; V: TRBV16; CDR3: CASSAVRQMNTEAFF; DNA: TGTGCCAGCAGCGCTGTGAGACAGATGAACACTGAAGCTTTCTTT
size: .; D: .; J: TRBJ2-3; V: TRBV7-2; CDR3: CASSSRVSTDTQYF; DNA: TGTGCCAGCAGCTCCAGGGTTTCCACAGATACGCAGTATTTT
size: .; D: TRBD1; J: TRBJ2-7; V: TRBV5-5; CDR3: CASSFLDREGEQYF; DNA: TGTGCCAGCAGCTTCTTGGACAGGGAAGGGGAGCAGTACTTC
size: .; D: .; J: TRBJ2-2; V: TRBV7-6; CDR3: CASSSNRDTGELFF; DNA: TGTGCCAGCAGCTCCAACCGGGACACCGGGGAGCTGTTTTTT
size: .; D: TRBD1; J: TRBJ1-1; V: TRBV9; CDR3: CASSVVGQVNTEAFF; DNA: TGTGCCAGCAGCGTAGTAGGACAGGTGAACACTGAAGCTTTCTTT
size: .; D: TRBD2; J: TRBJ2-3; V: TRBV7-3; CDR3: CASSLSGRAGDTQYF; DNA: TGTGCCAGCAGCTTAAGCGGGAGGGCCGGAGATACGCAGTATTTT